Listed below are T cell receptor beta chains from one sample, sequenced in a study of human T cells and chemical hapten exposure. MiXCR was run by TCRdb on the RACE reads, yielding one entry per CDR3 protein. The sample carries about 82,000 distinct CDR3 sequences, 13% recorded once. The material sequenced was whole blood, taken in connection with sensitization to the hapten diphenylcyclopropenone (DPC). The source of these receptors is a woman aged 50 to 65 with alopecia areata. Some clones in this sample may be carry-over from other donors' samples. Each CDR3 is given with its conserved first and last residue. Fields, in order: V gene, D gene, J gene, clone size, CDR3 DNA, CDR3 protein. A D gene is named only where the DNA matches it firmly. Clone size is given for some rows only: seen once, a few or many times, or a class if the clone is expanded.

>TRBV7-9|.|TRBJ1-4|many
TGTGCCAGCAGCCCCCCCCGGGGAAAACTGTTTTTT
CASSPPRGKLFF
>TRBV7-2|.|TRBJ1-2|many
TGTGCCAGCACCCCCTCGTCTGGGGGGGCTGGAGGCTATGGCTACACCTTC
CASTPSSGGAGGYGYTF
>TRBV5-1|TRBD1|TRBJ2-5|.
TGCGCCAGCAGCCGAAACAGGGGGCGTATAGAGACCCAGTACTTC
CASSRNRGRIETQYF
>TRBV20-1|.|TRBJ2-1|.
TGCAGTGCTAGAGGGCGTTACAATGAGCAGTTCTTC
CSARGRYNEQFF
>TRBV11-2|.|TRBJ1-1|few
TGTGCCAGCAGCTTAGGAGTAGCAGGGGAAGCTTTCTTT
CASSLGVAGEAFF
>TRBV7-9|.|TRBJ1-4|many
TGTGCCAGCAGCTTAAGTCTTCGGGGTATGAAAAATGAAAAACTGTTTTTT
CASSLSLRGMKNEKLFF
>TRBV20-1|.|TRBJ2-2|many
TGCAGTGCTCCAAACATGGGGACGAACACCGGGGAGCTGTTTTTT
CSAPNMGTNTGELFF
>TRBV20-1|TRBD1|TRBJ2-7|few
TGCAGTACTACCTATCTGACAGGGTTGGGCGAGCAGTACTTC
CSTTYLTGLGEQYF
>TRBV9|TRBD1|TRBJ1-2|.
TGTGCCAGCAGCGTCGGACAGGTCAACACGTATGGCTACACCTTC
CASSVGQVNTYGYTF
>TRBV27|TRBD1|TRBJ2-1|many
TGTGCCAGCAGTTTAGCCCAGGGGGCGGACAATGAGCAGTTCTTC
CASSLAQGADNEQFF
>TRBV7-8|.|TRBJ1-3|many
TGTGCCAGCAGCAGAGGGGCGGACAGACCCTTTCCTGGAAACACCATATATTTT
CASSRGADRPFPGNTIYF
>TRBV10-3|.|TRBJ2-1|.
TGTGCCATCAGTCCACAGGGTTCCCCCTACAATGAGCAGTTCTTC
CAISPQGSPYNEQFF
>TRBV12-3/TRBV12-4|TRBD1|TRBJ1-2|.
TGTGCCAGCAGTTTATTACAGGGGGCTCTCTATGGCTACACCTTC
CASSLLQGALYGYTF
>TRBV9|TRBD2|TRBJ2-2|.
TGTGCCAGCAGCGTCGGTCTAGCGGGTGATACCGGGGAGCTGTTTTTT
CASSVGLAGDTGELFF
>TRBV2|TRBD1|TRBJ1-4|.
TGTGCCAGCAGATCCAGGGGGGCTAATGAAAAACTGTTTTTT
CASRSRGANEKLFF
>TRBV11-2|TRBD1|TRBJ2-1|.
TGTGCCAGCAGCACCCTAGGACAGGTCTATGAGCAGTTCTTC
CASSTLGQVYEQFF
>TRBV18|.|TRBJ1-1|.
TGTGCCAGCTCCCCCTTGATGGACGGCACTGAAGCTTTCTTT
CASSPLMDGTEAFF
>TRBV3-1|.|TRBJ2-2|many
TGTGCCAGCAGCTCGACCAGGGGAGTCGGGGAGCTGTTTTTT
CASSSTRGVGELFF
>TRBV18|.|TRBJ1-1|few
TGTGCCAGCTCACCTGAGGGAGACACTGAAGCTTTCTTT
CASSPEGDTEAFF
>TRBV29-1|TRBD1|TRBJ1-1|few
TGCAGCGGTAGTGACAGGGTAACTGAAGCTTTCTTT
CSGSDRVTEAFF
>TRBV3-1|.|TRBJ1-2|.
TGTGCCAGCAGCCAGTTAGCGGTCTTAGGCTACACCTTC
CASSQLAVLGYTF
>TRBV20-1|TRBD2|TRBJ2-5|.
TGCAGTGCTTCGACTAGCCGAACTTCATACCAAGAGACCCAGTACTTC
CSASTSRTSYQETQYF
>TRBV5-5|.|TRBJ2-7|once
TGTGCCAGCAGCTTGGTTGTGAGTTTGTCCTACGAGCAGTACTTC
CASSLVVSLSYEQYF
>TRBV18|TRBD1|TRBJ1-1|.
TGTGCCAGCTCACCACGGGGACAGGGAGAGAGTGAAGCTTTCTTT
CASSPRGQGESEAFF
>TRBV20-1|.|TRBJ1-5|.
TGCAGTGCTAGACGACCGCAAGTAGGGACCCAGCATTTT
CSARRPQVGTQHF
>TRBV29-1|.|TRBJ2-3|few
TGCAGCGTTGAAGCGGGTTACACAGATACGCAGTATTTT
CSVEAGYTDTQYF